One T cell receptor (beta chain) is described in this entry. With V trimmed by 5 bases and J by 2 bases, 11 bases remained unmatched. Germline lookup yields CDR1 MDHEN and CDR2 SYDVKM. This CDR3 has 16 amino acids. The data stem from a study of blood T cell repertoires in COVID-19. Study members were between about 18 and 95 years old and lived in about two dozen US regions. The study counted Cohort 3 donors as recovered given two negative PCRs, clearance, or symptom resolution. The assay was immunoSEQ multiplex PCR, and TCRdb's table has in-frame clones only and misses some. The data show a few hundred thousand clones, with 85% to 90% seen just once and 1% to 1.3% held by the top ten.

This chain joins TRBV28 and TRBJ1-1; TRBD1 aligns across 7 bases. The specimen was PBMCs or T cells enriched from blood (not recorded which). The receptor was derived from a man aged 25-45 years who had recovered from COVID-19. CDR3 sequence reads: CASSVTGVPPNTEAFF. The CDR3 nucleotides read TGTGCCAGCAGTGTTACAGGGGTTCCCCCCAACACTGAAGCTTTCTTT.